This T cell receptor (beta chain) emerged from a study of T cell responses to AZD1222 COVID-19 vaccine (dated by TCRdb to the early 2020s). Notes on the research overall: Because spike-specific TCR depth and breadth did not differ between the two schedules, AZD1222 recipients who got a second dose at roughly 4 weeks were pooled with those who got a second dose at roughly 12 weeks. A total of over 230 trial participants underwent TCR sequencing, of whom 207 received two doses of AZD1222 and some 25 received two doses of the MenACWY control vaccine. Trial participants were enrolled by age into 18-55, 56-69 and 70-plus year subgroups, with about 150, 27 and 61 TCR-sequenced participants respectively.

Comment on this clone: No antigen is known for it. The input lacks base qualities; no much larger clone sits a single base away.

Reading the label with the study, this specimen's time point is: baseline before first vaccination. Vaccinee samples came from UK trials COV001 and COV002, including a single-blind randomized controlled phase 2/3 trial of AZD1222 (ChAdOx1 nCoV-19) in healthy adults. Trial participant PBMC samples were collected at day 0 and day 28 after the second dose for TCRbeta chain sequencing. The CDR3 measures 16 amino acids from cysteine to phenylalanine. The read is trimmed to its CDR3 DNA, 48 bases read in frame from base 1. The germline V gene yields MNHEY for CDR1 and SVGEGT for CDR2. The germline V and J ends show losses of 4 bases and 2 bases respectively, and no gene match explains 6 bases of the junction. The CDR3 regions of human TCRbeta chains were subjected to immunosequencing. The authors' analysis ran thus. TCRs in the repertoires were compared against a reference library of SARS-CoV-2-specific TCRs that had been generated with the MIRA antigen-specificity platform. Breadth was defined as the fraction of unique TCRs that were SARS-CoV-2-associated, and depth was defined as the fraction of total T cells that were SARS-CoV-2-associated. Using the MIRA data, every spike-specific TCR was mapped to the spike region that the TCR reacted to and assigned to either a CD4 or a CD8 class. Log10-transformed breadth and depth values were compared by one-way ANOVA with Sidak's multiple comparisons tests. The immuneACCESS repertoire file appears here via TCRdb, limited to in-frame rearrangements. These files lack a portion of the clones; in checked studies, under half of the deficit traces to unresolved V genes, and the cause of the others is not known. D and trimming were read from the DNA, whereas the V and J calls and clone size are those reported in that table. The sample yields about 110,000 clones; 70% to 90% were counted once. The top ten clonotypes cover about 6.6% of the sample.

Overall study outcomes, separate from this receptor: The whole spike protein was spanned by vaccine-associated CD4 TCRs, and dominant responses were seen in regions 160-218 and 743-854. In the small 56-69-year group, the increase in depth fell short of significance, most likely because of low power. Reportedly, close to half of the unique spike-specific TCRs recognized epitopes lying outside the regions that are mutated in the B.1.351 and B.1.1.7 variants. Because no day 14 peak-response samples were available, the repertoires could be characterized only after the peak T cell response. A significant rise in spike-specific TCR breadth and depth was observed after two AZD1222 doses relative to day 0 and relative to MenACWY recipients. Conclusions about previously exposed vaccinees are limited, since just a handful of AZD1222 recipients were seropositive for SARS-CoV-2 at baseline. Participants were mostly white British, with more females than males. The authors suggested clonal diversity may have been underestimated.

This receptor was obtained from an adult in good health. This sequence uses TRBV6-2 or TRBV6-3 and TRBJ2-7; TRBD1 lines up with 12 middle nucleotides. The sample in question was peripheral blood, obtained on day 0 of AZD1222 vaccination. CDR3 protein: CASSSYRDRGPYEQYF. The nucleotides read TGTGCCAGCAGTTCCTACCGGGACAGGGGGCCCTACGAGCAGTACTTC.